One TCR beta chain is described in this entry. Its antigen is not identified. V was clipped by 2 bases and J by 7 bases; unmatched bases: 16. CDR1 and CDR2 (germline): MNHNY, SVGAGI (reference sequence). The CDR3 length is 18 residues. This record comes from a study of T-cell memory formation after mild COVID-19. Findings and caveats of the study: Mostly located in CM and EM were contracting CD4+ clones, with contracting CD8+ clones located in EMRA. Some SARS-CoV-2-responding clones were already detected in memory before infection. Among clones contracting day 15 to 85, CD4/CD8 was balanced, whereas later expanders leaned CD4+. The authors did not confirm SARS-CoV-2 specificity of second-wave clones peaking day 37.

TCRdb itself ran the 5' RACE reads through MiXCR, one entry per CDR3 protein. The data contain 360,000 or so distinct CDR3 sequences, approximately 29% of them singletons. This receptor was obtained from an adult woman who had mild COVID-19 (a few samples of this study predate the infection). Cell type and time point are not known. Sequences were obtained from PBMCs or a T cell subset sorted from them (not recorded which). This chain connects TRBV6-6 to TRBJ2-1; 8 bases align to TRBD2. The CDR3 DNA reads as TGTGCCAGCAGTTACCAACTTCGCGGGACTAGAAAGAAGAATGAGCAGTTCTTC. It is translated as CASSYQLRGTRKKNEQFF.